These T cell receptor beta chains were read from a single sample in a study of beta chain features in type 1 diabetes. The assay was immunoSEQ multiplex PCR, and TCRdb's table has in-frame clones only and misses some. Seen here are around 130,000 clones, roughly 10% observed once, and the top ten hold 0.75%. The sample taken for sequencing was central memory CD4+ T cells from blood. The receptors originated from a man younger than 45 with type 1 diabetes. Each CDR3 is given with its conserved first and last residue. A D gene is named only where the DNA matches it firmly. The listing skips clone size in some rows; elsewhere it reads once, few, many or a size class.

clone size	J gene	D gene	V gene	CDR3 DNA	CDR3 protein
-	TRBJ1-3	-	TRBV9	TGTGCCAGCAGCGTAGGCACCAGCTCTGGAAACACCATATATTTT	CASSVGTSSGNTIYF
few	TRBJ2-3	TRBD2	TRBV7-2	TGTGCCAGCAGCCTAATTCTGGGGGGGTACGCAGATACGCAGTATTTT	CASSLILGGYADTQYF
-	TRBJ2-7	-	TRBV20-1	TGCAGTGCTTCACAGGGATACGAGCAGTACTTC	CSASQGYEQYF
few	TRBJ1-2	TRBD1	TRBV4-3	TGCGCCAGCAGCCTGGACAGGGATCAGAATGGCTACACCTTC	CASSLDRDQNGYTF
few	TRBJ1-5	-	TRBV28	TGTGCCAGCAGCCGTGGGGGGGGGAATCAGCCCCAGCATTTT	CASSRGGGNQPQHF
few	TRBJ2-1	TRBD2	TRBV9	TGTGCCAGCAGCGAGGAGAGCGGGGGGGCCTACAATGAGCAGTTCTTC	CASSEESGGAYNEQFF
few	TRBJ1-2	-	TRBV5-6	TGTGCCAGCAGCCTCGCCGGGGGGGCGGGCTATGGCTACACCTTC	CASSLAGGAGYGYTF
-	TRBJ1-4	-	TRBV6-1	TGTGCCAGCCTGCGGACAGTGGGAAATGAAAAACTGTTTTTT	CASLRTVGNEKLFF
-	TRBJ2-7	TRBD2	TRBV30	TGTGCCTGGAGTCCAAAAATCGGTAGGACTAGCGGGGGCCTAAAATACGAGCAGTACTTC	CAWSPKIGRTSGGLKYEQYF
-	TRBJ2-3	-	TRBV2	TGTGCCAGCAGTGTGGGGCTCAGAACAGATACGCAGTATTTT	CASSVGLRTDTQYF
many	TRBJ1-6	-	TRBV14	TGTGCCAGCAGCCAAGGTCTCGACTCGGGAAATTATAATTCACCCCTCCACTTT	CASSQGLDSGNYNSPLHF
few	TRBJ2-3	TRBD2	TRBV6-1	TGTGCCAGCAGTGGGATGGGAGGGTTTGACACAGATACGCAGTATTTT	CASSGMGGFDTDTQYF
few	TRBJ2-4	-	TRBV29-1	TGCAGCGCCCGGTCCGGGGAAGGCAAAAACATTCAGTACTTC	CSARSGEGKNIQYF
few	TRBJ1-6	-	TRBV19	TGTGCCAGTAGTAAGAAACGACAGACCCAGGGTGCACCCCTCCACTTT	CASSKKRQTQGAPLHF
few	TRBJ2-7	TRBD1	TRBV6-5	TGTGCCAGCAGTGCACCGGGACAGGCTGTTACAAGGCAGTACTTC	CASSAPGQAVTRQYF
few	TRBJ1-3	-	TRBV7-9	TGTGCCAGCAGCCGACCCCGGACAGGAAACACCATATATTTT	CASSRPRTGNTIYF
many	TRBJ1-1	-	TRBV7-3	TGTGCCAGCAGCGGACAGCCGAACACTGAAGCTTTCTTT	CASSGQPNTEAFF
-	TRBJ2-1	-	TRBV6-1	TGTGCCAGCAGTGATCAGTTTCAAACTGAGCAGTTCTTC	CASSDQFQTEQFF
many	TRBJ1-4	-	TRBV14	TGTGCCAGCAGTAGGGGCAATGAAAAACTGTTTTTT	CASSRGNEKLFF
few	TRBJ1-6	-	TRBV9	TGTGCCAGCAGCCCCCCAGGGGAGTTCAATTCACCCCTCCACTTT	CASSPPGEFNSPLHF
-	TRBJ2-2	TRBD2	TRBV5-1	TGCGCCAGCACTCTGGTGGGACTAGGTTATGGCGGGGAGCTGTTTTTT	CASTLVGLGYGGELFF
few	TRBJ2-1	-	TRBV5-1	TGCGCCAGCAGTATGGCCCAAGCTAGTGATGAGCAGTTCTTC	CASSMAQASDEQFF
few	TRBJ2-5	TRBD2	TRBV6-6	TGTGCCAGCAGACTAGCGGGGGGGATGGAGACCCAGTACTTC	CASRLAGGMETQYF
-	TRBJ2-1	-	TRBV5-6	TGTGCCAGCAGCTTGCAGGGGCAGCCCAATGAGCAGTTCTTC	CASSLQGQPNEQFF
-	TRBJ1-2	TRBD1	TRBV4-2	TGTGCCAGCAGCCAGCATACAGGGGTTGGCTATGGCTACACCTTC	CASSQHTGVGYGYTF
few	TRBJ2-6	TRBD1	TRBV27	TGTGCCAGCAGTATCCAGGGGGCCCCCGGGGCCAACGTCCTGACTTTC	CASSIQGAPGANVLTF
few	TRBJ2-5	TRBD2	TRBV27	TGTGCCAGCAGCACGGGGGGGGCTAGCGGGGAAGAGACCCAGTACTTC	CASSTGGASGEETQYF
few	TRBJ1-6	-	TRBV7-3	TGTGCCAGCAGCTTGAACGGGGGAGGGAACTCACCCCTCCACTTT	CASSLNGGGNSPLHF
few	TRBJ1-6	-	TRBV5-1	TGCGCCAGCAGCTTAACAGGGTCGGATAATTCACCCCTCCACTTT	CASSLTGSDNSPLHF
few	TRBJ2-7	TRBD2	TRBV7-9	TGTGCCAGCAGCCCCGCTAAACATTGGGAGGGCGAGCAGTACTTC	CASSPAKHWEGEQYF
-	TRBJ2-1	-	TRBV7-2	TGTGCCAGCAGCTCCTACGATGAGCAGTTCTTC	CASSSYDEQFF
few	TRBJ2-3	TRBD1	TRBV10-3	TGTGCCATCAGTGAGAGGGACAGTCCAGATACGCAGTATTTT	CAISERDSPDTQYF
many	TRBJ2-5	-	TRBV11-2	TGTGCCAGCGGCCAACAAGAGACCCAGTACTTC	CASGQQETQYF
-	TRBJ1-1	-	TRBV28	TGTGCCAGCAGTTCTAACACTGAAGCTTTCTTT	CASSSNTEAFF
few	TRBJ1-1	-	TRBV19	TGTGCCAGTAGTCCGCTGTTAGTGAACACTGAAGCTTTCTTT	CASSPLLVNTEAFF
-	TRBJ1-5	TRBD1	TRBV28	TGTGCCAGCAGCGAACAGGGGGCAAGTGATCAGCCCCAGCATTTT	CASSEQGASDQPQHF
few	TRBJ2-5	-	TRBV7-3	TGTGCCAGCAGCTTAAGTCGCCAAGAGACCCAGTACTTC	CASSLSRQETQYF
-	TRBJ1-6	-	TRBV15	TGTGCCACCAGCAGAGGCCCGGGTGAACCCCTCCACTTT	CATSRGPGEPLHF
few	TRBJ1-1	TRBD1	TRBV2	TGTGCCAGCGTGCGCGGGGGGACAGCTGAAGCTTTCTTT	CASVRGGTAEAFF
few	TRBJ2-1	-	TRBV11-2	TGTGCCAGCAGCTTAGGCCAGAACAATGAGCAGTTCTTC	CASSLGQNNEQFF
few	TRBJ2-5	-	TRBV30	TGTGCCTGGAGCCGAGGGCAGGACCGACAAGAGACCCAGTACTTC	CAWSRGQDRQETQYF
-	TRBJ1-2	-	TRBV18	TGTGCCAGCTCACCACAAGGGACATCCGGCTACACCTTC	CASSPQGTSGYTF
-	TRBJ1-4	TRBD1	TRBV6-5	TGTGCCAGCAGCCCCTGGGACAGTAGAAATGAAAAACTGTTTTTT	CASSPWDSRNEKLFF
many	TRBJ2-3	TRBD2	TRBV7-9	TGTGCCAGCAGCGCCCGGGCCGCGGGGGGCACAGATACGCAGTATTTT	CASSARAAGGTDTQYF
few	TRBJ2-6	TRBD2	TRBV7-9	TGTGCCAGCAGCTTAGATTGGGGACTAGGCTACTCTGGGGCCAACGTCCTGACTTTC	CASSLDWGLGYSGANVLTF
-	TRBJ2-6	TRBD1	TRBV7-2	TGTGCCAGCAGCTTATTTGGGACAGGGGTTTCCTCTGGGGCCAACGTCCTGACTTTC	CASSLFGTGVSSGANVLTF
few	TRBJ1-1	TRBD1	TRBV2	TGTGCCAGCAGTGGACAGGGGAGCAGGACTGAAGCTTTCTTT	CASSGQGSRTEAFF
-	TRBJ2-1	-	TRBV18	TGTGCCAGCTCACCCACCCAGGGGTCCTACAATGAGCAGTTCTTC	CASSPTQGSYNEQFF
few	TRBJ2-5	-	TRBV9	TGTGCCAGCAGGGTGGGCGAGACCCAGTACTTC	CASRVGETQYF
-	TRBJ2-7	TRBD1	TRBV7-9	TGTGCCAGCAGCCCAAGACAGGGTACGGGTGAGCAGTACTTC	CASSPRQGTGEQYF
-	TRBJ1-4	TRBD1	TRBV29-1	TGCAGCGTTGAAGGTACAGGGGGTGATGAAAAACTGTTTTTT	CSVEGTGGDEKLFF
-	TRBJ2-3	TRBD2	TRBV15	TGTGCCACCAGCAGATTCAGCGGGGGTGGGACAGATACGCAGTATTTT	CATSRFSGGGTDTQYF
few	TRBJ1-5	-	TRBV2	TGTGCCAGCAAACCAGGGCTTAGTCAGCCCCAGCATTTT	CASKPGLSQPQHF
once	TRBJ1-1	-	TRBV12-5	TGTGCTAGTGGCAACGAGCCAAACACTGAAGCTTTCTTT	CASGNEPNTEAFF
-	TRBJ1-2	TRBD1	TRBV6-5	TGTGCCAGCAGCCGGCGGGACAGGGATTTTGGCTACACCTTC	CASSRRDRDFGYTF